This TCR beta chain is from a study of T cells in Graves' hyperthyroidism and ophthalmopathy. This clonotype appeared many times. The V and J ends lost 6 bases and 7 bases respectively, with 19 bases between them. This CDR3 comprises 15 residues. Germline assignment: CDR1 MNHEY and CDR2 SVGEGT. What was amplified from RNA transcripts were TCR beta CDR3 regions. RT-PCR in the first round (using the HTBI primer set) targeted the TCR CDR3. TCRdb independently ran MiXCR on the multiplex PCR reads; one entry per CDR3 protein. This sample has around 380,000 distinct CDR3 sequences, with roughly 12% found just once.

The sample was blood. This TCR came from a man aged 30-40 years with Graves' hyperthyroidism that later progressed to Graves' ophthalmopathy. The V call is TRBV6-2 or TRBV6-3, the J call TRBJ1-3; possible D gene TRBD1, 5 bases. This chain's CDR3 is CASSRGTHKVNTIYF. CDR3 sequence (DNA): TGTGCCAGCAGCCGCGGGACCCACAAGGTCAACACCATATATTTT.